This T cell receptor beta chain was identified during a study of cytomegalovirus exposure and HLA in healthy donors. 60 Vbeta and 13 Jbeta primers were used in PCR. Profiling relied on immunoSEQ multiplex PCR, and the TCRdb table lists in-frame clones only, not all of them. The repertoire has around 150,000 clones, about 71% of them found once; the top ten carry 2.5% to 3%. This CDR3 contains 11 residues. Germline-derived CDR1 and CDR2 are SNHLY and FYNNEI. The sequence came from a woman aged 40 to 55 in good health and CMV-seropositive. V usage is TRBV2 and J usage is TRBJ2-5; D gene uncertain. The J call may not be correct, given that the DNA end is closer to TRBJ2-7. Sequencing used PBMCs. CDR3 region: CASSPIYEQYF. The CDR3, as DNA: TGTGCCAGCAGTCCTATCTACGAGCAGTACTTC.